These T cell receptor beta chains were read from a single sample in a study of CD8+ T cells in alopecia areata. This table comes from immunoSEQ multiplex PCR, and its TCRdb copy is limited to in-frame clones, with some not included. The table includes roughly 150,000 clones, around 50% detected once. The specimen comprised CD8+ T cells sorted from blood, sampled at week 0. The receptor set was obtained from a human donor with alopecia areata. Both conserved end residues are part of each CDR3. Each record gives: clone size, J gene, V gene, D gene, CDR3 protein, CDR3 DNA. D genes are given only for firm matches. Size values are once, few and many counts, or a class for expanded clones, and some rows have none.

-	TRBJ1-6	TRBV30	TRBD1	CAFSLHRGSPLHF	TGTGCCTTTTCGCTTCACAGGGGCTCACCCCTCCACTTT
-	TRBJ1-1	TRBV30	-	CAWSVGLRTEAFF	TGTGCCTGGAGTGTAGGGCTGCGAACTGAAGCTTTCTTT
-	TRBJ1-2	TRBV4-3	TRBD1	CASSQDPGQGDGYTF	TGCGCCAGCAGCCAAGATCCGGGACAGGGTGATGGCTACACCTTC
few	TRBJ2-1	TRBV7-9	-	CASSPVRWSYNEQFF	TGTGCCAGCAGCCCCGTTCGGTGGTCCTACAATGAGCAGTTCTTC
-	TRBJ2-1	TRBV4-3	-	CASSQDHEQFF	TGCGCCAGCAGCCAAGATCATGAGCAGTTCTTC
once	TRBJ1-1	TRBV7-2	-	CASSRGGELNTEAFF	TGTGCCAGCAGCCGAGGGGGGGAGTTGAACACTGAAGCTTTCTTT
many	TRBJ2-7	TRBV10-3	-	CAISERGPYEQYF	TGTGCCATCAGTGAACGGGGCCCTTACGAGCAGTACTTC
-	TRBJ2-3	TRBV7-9	-	CASSIDTQYF	TGTGCCAGCAGCATAGATACGCAGTATTTT
-	TRBJ1-2	TRBV6-4	-	CASSDSSEPYGYTF	TGTGCCAGCAGTGACTCTTCGGAGCCCTATGGCTACACCTTC
-	TRBJ2-1	TRBV4-3	-	CASSQDGGDGGPHNEQFF	TGCGCCAGCAGCCAAGATGGAGGGGACGGGGGGCCGCACAATGAGCAGTTCTTC
-	TRBJ1-4	TRBV2	TRBD1	CASSEQSGQLKGELFF	TGTGCCAGCAGTGAACAATCGGGACAGCTAAAAGGGGAACTGTTTTTT
few	TRBJ2-7	TRBV29-1	-	CSVVVQGSYEQYF	TGCAGCGTTGTAGTGCAAGGATCCTACGAGCAGTACTTC
few	TRBJ1-1	TRBV7-9	-	CASSLGAPNTEAFF	TGTGCCAGCAGCTTGGGGGCGCCGAACACTGAAGCTTTCTTT
-	TRBJ1-1	TRBV9	-	CASSVVGGSEAFF	TGTGCCAGCAGCGTAGTTGGTGGCAGTGAAGCTTTCTTT